A single sample is the source of the 30 T cell receptor beta chains below, sequenced in a study of cytomegalovirus exposure and HLA in healthy donors. The PCR had 60 Vbeta and 13 Jbeta primers. The data were produced by immunoSEQ multiplex PCR, yet TCRdb's version contains in-frame clones alone and is incomplete. The table includes fewer than 150,000 clones, about four fifths detected once. Sequencing was done on a sample of PBMCs. These receptors were taken from a male donor in good health and CMV-seronegative.

This clone has only a few counts. The genes are TRBV2 and TRBJ1-2; the D gene is possibly TRBD1 (5 bases). Germline V lookup: CDR1 SNHLY, CDR2 FYNNEI. The CDR3 length is 12 residues. Trimming removed 7 bases from V and 7 bases from J, with 13 bases in between. CDR3 sequence: CASIWDSRGYTF. For the CDR3, the DNA is TGTGCCAGCATTTGGGACTCGCGTGGCTACACCTTC.

In regard to this clone: Other DNA variants within this sample encode the same CDR3. This chain links TRBV7-2 with TRBJ1-2; perhaps TRBD1 as D (5 bases). The CDR3 spans 13 residues. The ends were cut back, 5 bases at V and 5 bases at J, with 12 bases in the middle. In germline, CDR1 is SGHTA, CDR2 FQGNSA. The CDR3, as DNA: TGTGCCAGCAGCCCCTCAGGGAATTATGGCTACACCTTC. It codes for CASSPSGNYGYTF.

The chain is built from TRBV13 and TRBJ2-1; tentatively, D is TRBD2 (6 bases). The CDR3 runs 19 residues. Trimming pared 4 bases from V and 3 bases from J, leaving 25 bases between. The germline CDR1 and CDR2 sequences are PRHDT and FYEKMQ (reference sequence). The CDR3 sequence: CASSSNRLGTNLNYNEQFF. The CDR3 DNA follows: TGTGCCAGCAGCTCCAACAGACTAGGGACGAACCTTAACTACAATGAGCAGTTCTTC.

This chain connects TRBV5-6 to TRBJ2-2; perhaps TRBD1 as D (6 bases). V shed 4 bases and J shed 3 bases, with 16 bases lying between them. The CDR3 sequence is 16 residues long. CDR1 is SGHDT, CDR2 YYEEEE, per germline. In DNA form, the CDR3 reads TGTGCCAGCAGCGGAGACCTGGACAGAGACACCGGGGAGCTGTTTTTT. This sequence encodes CASSGDLDRDTGELFF. The variable domain in full, with the rest retrieved from reference TRBV5-6 and TRBJ2-2, is DAGVTQSPTHLIKTRGQQVTLRCSPKSGHDTVSWYQQALGQGPQFIFQYYEEEERQRGNFPDRFSGHQFPNYSSELNVNALLLGDSALYLCASSGDLDRDTGELFFGEGSRLTVL.

This rearrangement joins TRBV7-9 to TRBJ2-7; 7 bases fit TRBD1. V dropped 5 bases and J dropped 2; count of bases not matched to a gene: 9. CDR1 is SEHNR, CDR2 FQNEAQ, per germline (reference sequence). The length of the CDR3 is 15 residues. The DNA of the CDR3 is TGTGCCAGCAGCCCCTCCCGGGACAGTACCTACGAGCAGTACTTC. Its protein product is CASSPSRDSTYEQYF.

J is TRBJ2-7 and V is TRBV7-8; TRBD2 matches at 10 bases. V was clipped by 0 bases and J by 3 bases; unmatched bases: 11. The CDR3 is 18 residues long. The germline V gene has CDR1 SGHVS and CDR2 FQNEAQ. CDR3 sequence: CASSLAASGGPRNYEQYF. CDR3 nucleotide sequence: TGTGCCAGCAGCTTAGCGGCTAGCGGGGGCCCCCGCAACTACGAGCAGTACTTC.

This clone was seen only once. The rearrangement joins TRBV6-4 to TRBJ2-1; 12 bases fit TRBD2. CDR3 size: 17 residues. Germline loops: CDR1 MRHNA, CDR2 SNTAGT. V shed 6 bases, J shed 6 bases, and the junction held 12 bases outside the gene matches. The DNA of the CDR3 is TGTGCCAGCAGCTTAACTAGCGGGGGGTCTATTGGCAATGAGCAGTTCTTC. This gives the protein CASSLTSGGSIGNEQFF.

The chain has TRBV11-2 and TRBJ2-7, with D maybe TRBD1 (6 bases). Trimming pared 5 bases from V and 3 bases from J, leaving 14 bases between. This CDR3 has 14 residues. CDR1 is SGHAT and CDR2 is FQNNGV in the germline V gene. In DNA form, the CDR3 reads TGTGCCAGCAGCCGAGGGGACATACTCTACGAGCAGTACTTC. Translation gives CASSRGDILYEQYF.

This chain joins TRBV4-1 and TRBJ1-2; D is ambiguous. Germline-derived CDR1 and CDR2 are MGHRA and YSYEKL. Between the trimmed V and J ends, which lost 2 bases and 4 bases, there was a span of 14 bases. The CDR3 has 15 residues. In nucleotides, the CDR3 is TGCGCCAGCAGCCAACGGGAGGAGCGCCGCTATGGCTACACCTTC. Its protein is CASSQREERRYGYTF.

In this sample, this clone turned up once. This chain connects TRBV6-6 to TRBJ2-1; D call uncertain. Germline values: CDR1 MNHNY, CDR2 SVGAGI (reference sequence). This CDR3 is 15 amino acids long. V lost 6 bases and J 0 bases, leaving 12 bases between the germline ends. CDR3 protein: CASSNTGSSYNEQFF. CDR3 nucleotides: TGTGCCAGCAGCAACACGGGTAGCTCCTACAATGAGCAGTTCTTC.

The sample holds one count of this clone. Sequence at one end of the junction differs from germline and may be a read error. The chain couples TRBV7-9 to TRBJ2-7; 10 nucleotides align to TRBD2. Germline V gives CDR1 SEHNR, CDR2 FQNEAQ (reference sequence). The length of the CDR3 is 15 residues. The CDR3 reads CSSSLRAGGLGEQYF. The DNA of the CDR3 is TGTTCCAGCAGCTTAAGAGCGGGAGGGTTGGGGGAGCAGTACTTC.

This clone was observed a few times. Its ends do not fully match the called genes, so a read error is possible. V and J are TRBV30 and TRBJ1-2; TRBD1 matches at 8 bases. CDR3 length: 14 residues. Germline CDR1 and CDR2: GTSNPN and SVGIG (reference sequence). The CDR3 spells CAWSVHQGAGGYPF. DNA for the CDR3: TGTGCCTGGAGTGTACATCAGGGGGCGGGTGGCTACCCCTTC. Filled out from reference TRBV30 and TRBJ1-2, the complete variable domain reads SQTIHQWPATLVQPVGSPLSLECTVEGTSNPNLYWYRQAAGRGLQLLFYSVGIGQISSEVPQNLSASRPQDRQFILSSKKLLLSDSGFYLCAWSVHQGAGGYPFGSGTRLTVV.

The chain has TRBV29-1 and TRBJ2-7; 10 nucleotides agree with TRBD1. CDR3 length equals 13 residues. Germline V lookup: CDR1 SQVTM, CDR2 ANQGSEA. The ends lost 7 bases at V and 3 bases at J; junction bases unmatched: 6. CDR3 sequence reads: CSATGGLGYEQYF. The CDR3 coding sequence is TGCAGCGCGACAGGGGGCTTGGGCTACGAGCAGTACTTC.

Concerning this clone: The identical CDR3 is also encoded by other nucleotide sequences in the sample. V is TRBV30 and J is TRBJ1-2; TRBD1 is a possible D gene (6 bases). There are 11 residues in the CDR3. The germline CDR1 and CDR2 sequences are GTSNPN and SVGIG (reference sequence). Trimming took 5 bases from V and 6 from J, leaving 10 bases between them. The CDR3 nucleotides are TGTGCCTGGTCGGGGGGGCATGGCTACACCTTC. Protein sequence: CAWSGGHGYTF.

This clone was seen only a few times. The rearrangement links TRBV2 to TRBJ1-1; D is uncertain. The CDR3 length is 13 residues. CDR1 is SNHLY, CDR2 FYNNEI, per germline. Between the trimmed V and J ends, which lost 4 bases and 6 bases, there was a span of 12 bases. CDR3 nucleotide sequence: TGTGCCAGCAGTGCAGGCTTTTGGTCTGAAGCTTTCTTT. Its protein product is CASSAGFWSEAFF.

The chain carries TRBV29-1 and TRBJ2-5; TRBD2 matches 8 bases. Per the germline V gene, CDR1 is SQVTM and CDR2 is ANQGSEA. CDR3 size: 13 residues. Trimming took 6 bases from V and 4 from J; bases not matched to a gene: 7. CDR3 protein: CSVTRGGVETQYF. The CDR3 DNA reads TGCAGCGTGACACGGGGGGGGGTAGAGACCCAGTACTTC.

The V gene is TRBV28, the J gene TRBJ2-5; 8 bases fit TRBD1. V lost 7 bases and J lost 4; bases outside the gene matches: 8. Looked up from germline, CDR1 is MDHEN and CDR2 is SYDVKM. The CDR3 runs 14 residues. The CDR3 DNA is TGTGCCAGCAAAATACGGACAGGGTTAGAGACCCAGTACTTC. Amino acid sequence: CASKIRTGLETQYF.

V and J are TRBV6-1 and TRBJ1-6; 10 positions agree with TRBD1. J lost 14 bases, V lost 4 bases, and 14 bases had no gene match. Germline loops: CDR1 MNHNS, CDR2 SASEGT. The CDR3 sequence is 16 residues long. CDR3 protein: CASSGTGTGDRWALHF. In nucleotides, the CDR3 is TGTGCCAGCAGTGGAACCGGGACAGGGGACCGGTGGGCCCTCCACTTT.

J is TRBJ1-4 and V is TRBV12-5; 7 bases fit TRBD1. After removal of 3 bases from V and 6 bases from J, the junction contained 7 bases not matched to a gene. CDR1 and CDR2 from the germline V gene are LGHNT and FRNRAP. This CDR3 has 15 amino acids. CDR3 DNA sequence: TGTGCTAGTGGTTTCAGGACAGGTCCCCATGAAAAACTGTTTTTT. The encoded protein is CASGFRTGPHEKLFF.

The gene calls are TRBV9 and TRBJ2-5, with TRBD2 matching over 10 bases. There are 16 residues in the CDR3. Unmatched junction bases numbered 8, after V lost 3 bases and J lost 3 bases. In germline, CDR1 is SGDLS, CDR2 YYNGEE. The CDR3 nucleotides are TGTGCCAGCAGCGCCTTTAGCGGGGGGACTAAAGAGACCCAGTACTTC. As protein: CASSAFSGGTKETQYF.

This chain joins TRBV9 and TRBJ1-1; TRBD1 might be the D (5 bases). The CDR3 is 14 residues long. CDR1 is SGDLS and CDR2 is YYNGEE in the germline V gene. Trimming took off 2 bases at V and 2 bases at J, with 10 bases between the two ends. The CDR3 DNA follows: TGTGCCAGCAGCGTTCTGCAGGGTAACACTGAAGCTTTCTTT. This codes for CASSVLQGNTEAFF.

The V call is TRBV30, the J call TRBJ2-2; D unresolved. The germline V gene encodes CDR1 GTSNPN and CDR2 SVGIG (reference sequence). Trimming took off 3 bases at V and 0 bases at J, with 11 bases between the two ends. The CDR3 is made up of 15 amino acids. The CDR3 sequence: CAWRLGPANTGELFF. The CDR3 DNA sequence: TGTGCCTGGAGGCTCGGTCCCGCGAACACCGGGGAGCTGTTTTTT.

A few counts support this clone. This chain connects TRBV4-2 to TRBJ2-1; TRBD2 matches 10 bases. The CDR3 contains 16 residues. Germline loops: CDR1 LGHNA, CDR2 YNFKEQ. The V segment lost 0 bases and the J segment 9 bases; nucleotides outside the gene matches: 8. The CDR3 protein is CASSQEGAGGPGEQFF. The CDR3 DNA reads TGTGCCAGCAGCCAAGAAGGAGCGGGAGGGCCGGGTGAGCAGTTCTTC.

The chain is built from TRBV10-3 and TRBJ1-5; TRBD1 agrees at 7 bases. From germline, CDR1 is ENHRY and CDR2 SYGVKD. Losses at the gene ends were 4 bases for V and 2 bases for J; bases not matched to a gene: 14. The CDR3 runs to 18 residues. The CDR3: CAISGGTVGSWGNQPQHF. The CDR3 DNA is TGTGCCATCAGTGGGGGGACAGTGGGTAGTTGGGGCAATCAGCCCCAGCATTTT.

This sequence joins TRBV10-3 and TRBJ1-2; D gene ambiguous. Germline V CDR1 and CDR2: ENHRY, SYGVKD. V was clipped by 8 bases and J by 3 bases, with 10 bases between them. CDR3 length equals 12 residues. CDR3 coding DNA: TGTGCCATCTCGAGGGAGGACTATGGCTACACCTTC. This encodes CAISREDYGYTF.

The gene calls are TRBV2 and TRBJ2-1; TRBD2 agrees at 7 bases. CDR3 size: 17 residues. CDR1 is SNHLY, CDR2 FYNNEI, per germline. Germline trimming cut 1 base from V and 0 bases from J; bases unmatched to any gene: 6. This CDR3 reads CASSEGGSGISYNEQFF. The CDR3 region has the DNA TGTGCCAGCAGTGAAGGGGGGAGCGGGATCTCCTACAATGAGCAGTTCTTC.

For the CDR3, the DNA is TGTGCCAGCAGCTTAGATACCGGTTTCTACGAGCAGTACTTC. It specifies CASSLDTGFYEQYF. The rearrangement joins TRBV7-8 to TRBJ2-7; D gene ambiguous. Germline V CDR1 and CDR2: SGHVS, FQNEAQ. This CDR3 comprises 14 residues. V was trimmed by 1 base and J by 3 bases, leaving 10 bases between them.

The chain links TRBV30 to TRBJ1-1, with a possible D match to TRBD1 (6 bases). Germline V gene sequence: CDR1 GTSNPN, CDR2 SVGIG (reference sequence). The CDR3 runs 21 residues. The V and J ends lost 0 bases and 5 bases respectively, with 34 bases between them. The CDR3, as DNA: TGTGCCTGGAGTGTATCAGGGAGTCGTCATGGCCCCTTACAGGGTTTGACTGAAGCTTTCTTT. It specifies CAWSVSGSRHGPLQGLTEAFF.

The chain joins TRBV4-3 to TRBJ2-7; possible D gene TRBD1, 6 bases. CDR1 is LGHNA, CDR2 YSLEER, per germline. The length of the CDR3 is 16 residues. V lost 5 bases to trimming and J lost 3 bases, with 20 bases between them. The CDR3 region is CASSTSKDSVFYEQYF. The CDR3 DNA follows: TGCGCCAGCAGCACCTCGAAGGACAGCGTCTTCTACGAGCAGTACTTC.

The chain carries TRBV9 and TRBJ1-5; D may be TRBD1 (5 bases). Germline CDR1 is SGDLS and CDR2 is YYNGEE. The CDR3 totals 15 residues. The V end was cut by 0 bases, the J end by 0 bases, with 7 bases between. The DNA for the CDR3 is TGTGCCAGCAGCGTAGAGGGACTTAGCAATCAGCCCCAGCATTTT. It translates to CASSVEGLSNQPQHF.